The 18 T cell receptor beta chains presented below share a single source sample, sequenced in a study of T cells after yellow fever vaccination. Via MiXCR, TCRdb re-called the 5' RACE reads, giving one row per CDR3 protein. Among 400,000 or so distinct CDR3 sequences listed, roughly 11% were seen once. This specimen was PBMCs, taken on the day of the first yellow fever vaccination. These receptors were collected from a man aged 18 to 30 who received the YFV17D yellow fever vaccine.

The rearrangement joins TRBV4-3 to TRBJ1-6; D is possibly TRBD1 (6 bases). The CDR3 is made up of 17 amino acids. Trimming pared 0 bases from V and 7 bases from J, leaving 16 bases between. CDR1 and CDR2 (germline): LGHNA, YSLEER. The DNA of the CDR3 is TGCGCCAGCAGCCAAGAAGGGACACCCCTTCAGAATTCACCCCTCCACTTT. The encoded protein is CASSQEGTPLQNSPLHF.

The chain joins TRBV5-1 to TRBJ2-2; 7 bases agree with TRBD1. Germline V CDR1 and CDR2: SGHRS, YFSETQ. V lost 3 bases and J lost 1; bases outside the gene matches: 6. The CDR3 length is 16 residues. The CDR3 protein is CASSSSGTVNTGELFF. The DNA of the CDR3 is TGCGCCAGCAGCTCTTCCGGGACAGTGAACACCGGGGAGCTGTTTTTT.

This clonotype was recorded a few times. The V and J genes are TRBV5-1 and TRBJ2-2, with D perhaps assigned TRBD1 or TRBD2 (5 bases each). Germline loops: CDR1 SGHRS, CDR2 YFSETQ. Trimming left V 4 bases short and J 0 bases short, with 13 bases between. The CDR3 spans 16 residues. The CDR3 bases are TGCGCCAGCAGCCTTGCTGGGACCACGAACACCGGGGAGCTGTTTTTT. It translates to CASSLAGTTNTGELFF. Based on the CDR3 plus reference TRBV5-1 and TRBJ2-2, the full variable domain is KAGVTQTPRYLIKTRGQQVTLSCSPISGHRSVSWYQQTPGQGLQFLFEYFSETQRNKGNFPGRFSGRQFSNSRSEMNVSTLELGDSALYLCASSLAGTTNTGELFFGEGSRLTVL.

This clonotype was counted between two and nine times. The CDR3 DNA follows: TGTGCCAGCAGTTTTCCCCGTGGGGCTCGGGGCCATACGCAGTATTTT. Residues: CASSFPRGARGHTQYF. The chain couples TRBV12-3 or TRBV12-4 to TRBJ2-3; D might be TRBD1 or TRBD2, each matching 5 bases. The V end lost 3 bases, the J end lost 7 bases, and 20 bases lay between the germline ends. This CDR3 is built from 16 residues.

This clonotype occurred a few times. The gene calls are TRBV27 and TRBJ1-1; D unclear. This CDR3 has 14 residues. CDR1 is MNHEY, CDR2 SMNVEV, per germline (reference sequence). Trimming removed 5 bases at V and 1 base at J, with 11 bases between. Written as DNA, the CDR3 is TGTGCCAGCAGTCCACAAAATCGGAACACTGAAGCTTTCTTT. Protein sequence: CASSPQNRNTEAFF.

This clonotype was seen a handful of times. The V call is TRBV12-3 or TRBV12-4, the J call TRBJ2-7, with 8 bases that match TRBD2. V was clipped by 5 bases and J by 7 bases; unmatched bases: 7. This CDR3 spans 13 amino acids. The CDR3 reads CASSRGGNREQYF. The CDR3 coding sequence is TGTGCCAGCAGTCGGGGGGGAAACCGAGAGCAGTACTTC.

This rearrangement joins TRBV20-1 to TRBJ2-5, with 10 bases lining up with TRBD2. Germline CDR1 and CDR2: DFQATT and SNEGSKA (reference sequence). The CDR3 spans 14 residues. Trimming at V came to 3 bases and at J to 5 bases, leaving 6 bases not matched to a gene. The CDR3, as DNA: TGCAGTGCTAGGATAGCGGGGGGTTACGAGACCCAGTACTTC. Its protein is CSARIAGGYETQYF.

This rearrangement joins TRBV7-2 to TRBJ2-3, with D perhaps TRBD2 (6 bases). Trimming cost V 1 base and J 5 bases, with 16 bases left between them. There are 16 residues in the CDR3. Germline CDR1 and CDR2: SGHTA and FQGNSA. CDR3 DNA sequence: TGTGCCAGCAGCTTAGGGGGGGAGGTAGGCCAAGATACGCAGTATTTT. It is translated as CASSLGGEVGQDTQYF.

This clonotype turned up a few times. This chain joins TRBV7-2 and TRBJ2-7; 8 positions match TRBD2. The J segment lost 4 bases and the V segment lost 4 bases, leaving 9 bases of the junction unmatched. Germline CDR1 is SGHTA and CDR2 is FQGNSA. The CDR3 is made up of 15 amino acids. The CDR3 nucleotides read TGTGCCAGCAGCTGGAAGCGTAGCGGGGAGTACGAGCAGTACTTC. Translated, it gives CASSWKRSGEYEQYF.

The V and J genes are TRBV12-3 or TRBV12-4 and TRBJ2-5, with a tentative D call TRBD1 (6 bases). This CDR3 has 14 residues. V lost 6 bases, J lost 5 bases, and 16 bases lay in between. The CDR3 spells CASSNPGVRETQYF. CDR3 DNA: TGTGCCAGCAGCAATCCAGGGGTTCGGGAGACCCAGTACTTC.

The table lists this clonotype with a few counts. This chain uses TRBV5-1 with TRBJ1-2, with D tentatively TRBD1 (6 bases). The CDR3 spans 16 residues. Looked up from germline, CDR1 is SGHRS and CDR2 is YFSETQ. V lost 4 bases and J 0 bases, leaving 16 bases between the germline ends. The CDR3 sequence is CASSLDPGQTNYGYTF. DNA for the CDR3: TGCGCCAGCAGCCTAGACCCGGGACAAACTAACTATGGCTACACCTTC.

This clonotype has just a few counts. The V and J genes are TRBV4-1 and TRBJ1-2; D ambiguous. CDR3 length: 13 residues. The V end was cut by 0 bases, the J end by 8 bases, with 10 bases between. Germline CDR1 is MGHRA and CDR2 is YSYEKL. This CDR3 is CASSQDRSGGYTF. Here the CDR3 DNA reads TGCGCCAGCAGCCAAGATCGTTCAGGAGGCTACACCTTC.

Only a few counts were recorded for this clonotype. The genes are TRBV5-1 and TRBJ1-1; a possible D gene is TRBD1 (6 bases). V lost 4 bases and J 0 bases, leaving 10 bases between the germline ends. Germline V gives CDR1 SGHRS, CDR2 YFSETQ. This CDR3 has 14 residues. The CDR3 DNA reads TGCGCCAGCAGCAGGGACAACGTGAACACTGAAGCTTTCTTT. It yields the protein CASSRDNVNTEAFF.

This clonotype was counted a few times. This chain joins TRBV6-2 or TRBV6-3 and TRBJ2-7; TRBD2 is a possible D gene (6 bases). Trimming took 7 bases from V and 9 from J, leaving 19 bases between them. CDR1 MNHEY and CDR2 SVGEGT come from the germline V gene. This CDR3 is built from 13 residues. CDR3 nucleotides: TGTGCCAGCAACCAACAGGAGGGGCTTGGGCAGTACTTC. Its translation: CASNQQEGLGQYF.

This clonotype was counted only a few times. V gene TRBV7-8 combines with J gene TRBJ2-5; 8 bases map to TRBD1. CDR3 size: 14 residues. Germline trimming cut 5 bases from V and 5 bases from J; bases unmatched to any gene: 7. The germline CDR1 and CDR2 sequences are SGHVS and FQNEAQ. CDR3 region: CASSLIGQGETQYF. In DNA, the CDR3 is TGTGCCAGCAGCCTAATAGGACAGGGCGAGACCCAGTACTTC.

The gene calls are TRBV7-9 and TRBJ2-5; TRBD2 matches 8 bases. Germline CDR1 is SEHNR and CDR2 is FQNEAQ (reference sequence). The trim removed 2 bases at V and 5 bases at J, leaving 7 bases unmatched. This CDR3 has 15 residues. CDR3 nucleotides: TGTGCCAGCAGCTTATCTAGCGGGTCGTGGGAGACCCAGTACTTC. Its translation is CASSLSSGSWETQYF.

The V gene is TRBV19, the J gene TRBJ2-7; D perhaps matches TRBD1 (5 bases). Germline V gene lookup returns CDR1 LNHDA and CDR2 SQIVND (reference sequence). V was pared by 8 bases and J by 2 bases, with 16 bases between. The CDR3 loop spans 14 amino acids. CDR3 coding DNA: TGTGCCAGTCAATCGACAGTGACCGCCTACGAGCAGTACTTC. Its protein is CASQSTVTAYEQYF.

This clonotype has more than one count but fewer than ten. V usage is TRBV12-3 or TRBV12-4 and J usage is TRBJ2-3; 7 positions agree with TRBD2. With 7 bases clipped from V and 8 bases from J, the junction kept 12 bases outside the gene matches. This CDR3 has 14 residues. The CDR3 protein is CASTLAAFPVTQYF. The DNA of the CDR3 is TGTGCCAGCACCCTAGCGGCCTTTCCCGTTACGCAGTATTTT.